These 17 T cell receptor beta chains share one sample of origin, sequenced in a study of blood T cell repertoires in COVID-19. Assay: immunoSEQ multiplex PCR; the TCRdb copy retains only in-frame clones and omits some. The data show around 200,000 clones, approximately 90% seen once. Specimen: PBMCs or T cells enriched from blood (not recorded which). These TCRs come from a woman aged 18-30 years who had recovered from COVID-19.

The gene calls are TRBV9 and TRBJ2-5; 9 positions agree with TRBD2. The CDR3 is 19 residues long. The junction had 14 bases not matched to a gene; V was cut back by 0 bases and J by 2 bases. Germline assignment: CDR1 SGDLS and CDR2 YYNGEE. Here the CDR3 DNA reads TGTGCCAGCAGCGTAGGGGTAGCGGGAGTGATAGGACGGCAAGAGACCCAGTACTTC. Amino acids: CASSVGVAGVIGRQETQYF. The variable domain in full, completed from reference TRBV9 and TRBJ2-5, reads DSGVTQTPKHLITATGQRVTLRCSPRSGDLSVYWYQQSLDQGLQFLIQYYNGEERAKGNILERFSAQQFPDLHSELNLSSLELGDSALYFCASSVGVAGVIGRQETQYFGPGTRLLVL.

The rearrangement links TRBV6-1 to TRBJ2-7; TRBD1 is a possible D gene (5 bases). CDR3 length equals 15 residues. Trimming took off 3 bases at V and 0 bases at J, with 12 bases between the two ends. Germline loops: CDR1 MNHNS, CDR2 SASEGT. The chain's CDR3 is CASSEVGDSSYEQYF. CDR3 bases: TGTGCCAGCAGTGAGGTAGGGGATAGCTCCTACGAGCAGTACTTC.

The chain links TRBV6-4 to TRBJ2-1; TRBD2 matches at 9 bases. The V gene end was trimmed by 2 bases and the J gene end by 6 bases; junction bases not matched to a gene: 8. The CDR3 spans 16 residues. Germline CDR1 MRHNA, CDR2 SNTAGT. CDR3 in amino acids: CASSDEGLASFNEQFF. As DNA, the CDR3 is TGTGCCAGCAGTGACGAGGGACTAGCATCTTTCAATGAGCAGTTCTTC.

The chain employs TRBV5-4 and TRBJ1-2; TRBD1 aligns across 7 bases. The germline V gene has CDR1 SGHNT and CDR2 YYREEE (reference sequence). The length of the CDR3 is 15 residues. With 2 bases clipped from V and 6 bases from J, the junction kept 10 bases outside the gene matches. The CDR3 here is CASSLRGTGDHGYTF. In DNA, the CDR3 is TGTGCCAGCAGCTTACGAGGCACAGGGGACCATGGCTACACCTTC. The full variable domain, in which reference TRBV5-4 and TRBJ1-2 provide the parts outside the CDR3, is ETGVTQSPTHLIKTRGQQVTLRCSSQSGHNTVSWYQQALGQGPQFIFQYYREEENGRGNFPPRFSGLQFPNYSSELNVNALELDDSALYLCASSLRGTGDHGYTFGSGTRLTVV.

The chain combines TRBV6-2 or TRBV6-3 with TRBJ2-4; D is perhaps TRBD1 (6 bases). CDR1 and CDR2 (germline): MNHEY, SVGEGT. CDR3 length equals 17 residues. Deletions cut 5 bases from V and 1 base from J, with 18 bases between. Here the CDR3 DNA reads TGTGCCAGCAGTGCCTTGGGTGGGGGCCGGGCCAAAAACATTCAGTACTTC. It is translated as CASSALGGGRAKNIQYF.

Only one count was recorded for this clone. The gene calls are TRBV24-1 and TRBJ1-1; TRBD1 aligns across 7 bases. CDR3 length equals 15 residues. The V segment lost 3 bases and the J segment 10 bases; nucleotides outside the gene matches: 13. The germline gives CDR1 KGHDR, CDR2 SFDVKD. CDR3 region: CATSDPRTGKNGAFF. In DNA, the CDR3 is TGTGCCACCAGTGATCCTAGGACAGGAAAGAACGGAGCTTTCTTT.

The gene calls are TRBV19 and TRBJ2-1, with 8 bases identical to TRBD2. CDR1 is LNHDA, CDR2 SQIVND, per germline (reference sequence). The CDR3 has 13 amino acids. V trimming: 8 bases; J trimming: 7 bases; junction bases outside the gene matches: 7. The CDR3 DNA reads TGTGCCAGTGTAGCGGGATCTTCGAATGAGCAGTTCTTC. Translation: CASVAGSSNEQFF.

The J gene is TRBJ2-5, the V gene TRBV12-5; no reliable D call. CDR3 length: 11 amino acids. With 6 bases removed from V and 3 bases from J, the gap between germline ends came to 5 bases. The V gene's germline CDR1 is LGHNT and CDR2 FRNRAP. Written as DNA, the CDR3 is TGTGCTAGTGGGGCGGAAGAGACCCAGTACTTC. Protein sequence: CASGAEETQYF.

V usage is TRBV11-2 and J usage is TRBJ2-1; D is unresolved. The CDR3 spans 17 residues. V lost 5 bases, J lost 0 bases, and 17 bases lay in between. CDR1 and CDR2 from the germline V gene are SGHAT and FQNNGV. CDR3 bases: TGTGCCAGCAGCACTGTCGGGTTGCGGAGCTCCTACAATGAGCAGTTCTTC. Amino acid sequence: CASSTVGLRSSYNEQFF.

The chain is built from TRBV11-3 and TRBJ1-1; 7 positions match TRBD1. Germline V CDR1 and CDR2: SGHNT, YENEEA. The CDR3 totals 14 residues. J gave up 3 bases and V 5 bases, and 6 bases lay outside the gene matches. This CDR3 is CASSLGQSHTEAFF. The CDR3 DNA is TGTGCCAGCAGCCTGGGACAGAGCCACACTGAAGCTTTCTTT. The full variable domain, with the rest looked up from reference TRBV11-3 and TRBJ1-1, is EAGVVQSPRYKIIEKKQPVAFWCNPISGHNTLYWYLQNLGQGPELLIRYENEEAVDDSQLPKDRFSAERLKGVDSTLKIQPAELGDSAVYLCASSLGQSHTEAFFGQGTRLTVV.

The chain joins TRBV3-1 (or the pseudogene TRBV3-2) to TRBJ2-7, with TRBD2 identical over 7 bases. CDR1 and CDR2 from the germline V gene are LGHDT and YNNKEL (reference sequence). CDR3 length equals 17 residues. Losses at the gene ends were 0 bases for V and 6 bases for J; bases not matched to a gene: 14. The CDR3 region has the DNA TGTGCCAGCAGCCAAGAGGTCTTGGTTCCGGGAGGTTCCGAGCAGTACTTC. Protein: CASSQEVLVPGGSEQYF.

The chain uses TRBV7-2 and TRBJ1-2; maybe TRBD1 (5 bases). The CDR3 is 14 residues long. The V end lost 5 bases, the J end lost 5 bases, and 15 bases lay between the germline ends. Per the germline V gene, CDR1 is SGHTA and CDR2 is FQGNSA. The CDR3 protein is CASSPNQGRYGYTF. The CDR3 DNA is TGTGCCAGCAGCCCGAACCAGGGAAGGTATGGCTACACCTTC.

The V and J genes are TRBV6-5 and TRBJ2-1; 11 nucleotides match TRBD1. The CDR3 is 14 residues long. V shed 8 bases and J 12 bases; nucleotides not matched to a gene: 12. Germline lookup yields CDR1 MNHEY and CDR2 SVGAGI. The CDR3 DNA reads TGTGCCAGCGCCAGGACAGGGGGCGTCACGGGGCAGTTCTTC. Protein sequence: CASARTGGVTGQFF.

The CDR3 DNA follows: TGTGCCAGCAGCTTATTGGGCTACACTGAAGCTTTCTTT. Amino acid sequence: CASSLLGYTEAFF. The chain recombines TRBV13 with TRBJ1-1; D is unresolved. Germline V gene data show CDR1 as PRHDT and CDR2 as FYEKMQ (reference sequence). Trimming took off 2 bases at V and 3 bases at J, with 7 bases between the two ends. This CDR3 comprises 13 residues.

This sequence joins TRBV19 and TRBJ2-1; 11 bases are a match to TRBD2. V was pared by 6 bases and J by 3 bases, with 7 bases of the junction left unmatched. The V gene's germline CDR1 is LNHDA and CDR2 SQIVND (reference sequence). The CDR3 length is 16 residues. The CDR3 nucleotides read TGTGCCAGTAGGACCGGGACTAGCGGATACTACAATGAGCAGTTCTTC. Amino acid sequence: CASRTGTSGYYNEQFF.

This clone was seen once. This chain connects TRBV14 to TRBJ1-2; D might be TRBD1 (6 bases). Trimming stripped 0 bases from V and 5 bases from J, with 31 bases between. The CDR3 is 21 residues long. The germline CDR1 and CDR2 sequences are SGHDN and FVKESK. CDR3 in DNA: TGTGCCAGCAGCCAAGATGGGGGCCAAATGACGTGGCCCTTGTCCCTTTATGGCTACACCTTC. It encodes CASSQDGGQMTWPLSLYGYTF.

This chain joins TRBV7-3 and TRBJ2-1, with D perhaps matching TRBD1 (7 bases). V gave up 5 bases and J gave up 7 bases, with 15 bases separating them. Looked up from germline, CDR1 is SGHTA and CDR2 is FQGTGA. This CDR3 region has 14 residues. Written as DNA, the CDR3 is TGTGCCAGCAGCCCGCGTCAGGGGGGTAATGAGCAGTTCTTC. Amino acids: CASSPRQGGNEQFF.